The rows below give T cell receptor beta chains drawn from one sample of a study of cytomegalovirus exposure and HLA in healthy donors. The data were produced by immunoSEQ multiplex PCR, yet TCRdb's version contains in-frame clones alone and is incomplete. This table holds over 100,000 clones, about 10% found once. Sequencing was done on a sample of PBMCs. The receptor set was obtained from a woman aged 40 to 50 in good health and CMV-seropositive. CDR3s include the opening cysteine and the closing phenylalanine or tryptophan. The D gene is left open where the match is weak. Some rows have no size entry. The others give once, few or many, or a class for an expanded clone.

len,abundance,v_gene,d_gene,j_gene,CDR3nt,CDR3aa
15,-,TRBV18,TRBD1,TRBJ1-4,TGTGCCAGCTCACCACCGGACAGGGCTAATGAAAAACTGTTTTTT,CASSPPDRANEKLFF
16,few,TRBV6-1,-,TRBJ2-1,TGTGCCAGCAGTGAAGCCCCCCGGCCAGGGGCAAATGAGCAGTTCTTC,CASSEAPRPGANEQFF
15,-,TRBV7-6,TRBD2,TRBJ2-1,TGTGCCAGCAGCTACGGGACTAGCGGTCGCAATGAGCAGTTCTTC,CASSYGTSGRNEQFF
15,few,TRBV2,-,TRBJ2-2,TGTGCCAGCAGTGAGGCCCAGTGGGGAGCCGGGGAGCTGTTTTTT,CASSEAQWGAGELFF
16,few,TRBV5-1,-,TRBJ2-5,TGCGCCAGCAGCCCCGGGGAAAGGATTTCACAAGAGACCCAGTACTTC,CASSPGERISQETQYF
15,-,TRBV2,TRBD1,TRBJ1-2,TGTGCCAGCAGTGGAGTTAGGACAGGTGTCTACGGCTACACCTTC,CASSGVRTGVYGYTF
16,few,TRBV2,TRBD1,TRBJ2-2,TGTGCCAGCAGTTCAGACAGGGGCGCGAACACCGGGGAGCTGTTTTTT,CASSSDRGANTGELFF
16,-,TRBV18,TRBD1,TRBJ2-3,TGTGCCAGCTCGACACAGGACAGGGGGAAAACAGATACGCAGTATTTT,CASSTQDRGKTDTQYF
13,few,TRBV7-2,-,TRBJ1-1,TGTGCCAGCAGGGCCACAGGGAGCGCTGAAGCTTTCTTT,CASRATGSAEAFF
16,few,TRBV6-5,TRBD1,TRBJ1-3,TGTGCCAGCAGTTATTACGGGACAGATTTTGGAAACACCATATATTTT,CASSYYGTDFGNTIYF
15,few,TRBV5-4,-,TRBJ2-2,TGTGCCAGCAGCTTGGGGACAGTTAACACCGGGGAGCTGTTTTTT,CASSLGTVNTGELFF
13,few,TRBV29-1,-,TRBJ1-1,TGCAGCGGGTTCCCGACAACCAACACTGAAGCTTTCTTT,CSGFPTTNTEAFF
14,few,TRBV28,-,TRBJ1-5,TGTGCCAGCAGTTTAGGGGGGAGCAATCAGCCCCAGCATTTT,CASSLGGSNQPQHF
14,few,TRBV7-9,TRBD1,TRBJ2-7,TGTGCCAGCGCCCCAGGGACAGGGACCTACGAGCAGTACTTC,CASAPGTGTYEQYF
13,-,TRBV6-1,TRBD2,TRBJ2-5,TGTGCCAGCAGTGACCCCGCGGGGGTGACCCAGTACTTC,CASSDPAGVTQYF
14,few,TRBV19,TRBD1,TRBJ1-6,TGTGCCAGTAGTGACAGGGCCTATAATTCACCCCTCCACTTT,CASSDRAYNSPLHF
17,few,TRBV15,TRBD1,TRBJ2-7,TGTGCCACCAGCAGACTGGGACAGGGGCTCCTTTCCTACGAGCAGTACTTC,CATSRLGQGLLSYEQYF
14,-,TRBV5-8,-,TRBJ1-2,TGTGCCAGCAGCCCGCCAGGGAACCTCTATGGCTACACCTTC,CASSPPGNLYGYTF
15,-,TRBV18,-,TRBJ2-1,TGTGCCAGCTCACGTCCAGGGGACGTTAGAAATGAGCAGTTCTTC,CASSRPGDVRNEQFF
14,few,TRBV5-6,-,TRBJ1-2,TGTGCCAGCAGCTTGGCCGAGGCGGACTATGGCTACACCTTC,CASSLAEADYGYTF
14,few,TRBV2,-,TRBJ1-2,TGTGCCAGCAACTATGGCGGCGTATACTATGGCTACACCTTC,CASNYGGVYYGYTF
14,-,TRBV5-5,TRBD1,TRBJ1-6,TGTGCCAGCAGCGGGCAGGGGGCGGTTTCACCCCTCCACTTT,CASSGQGAVSPLHF
15,-,TRBV7-9,-,TRBJ2-2,TGTGCCAGCAGCCCAGGGGCGTACGACACCGGGGAGCTGTTTTTT,CASSPGAYDTGELFF
15,few,TRBV6-1,TRBD1,TRBJ2-7,TGTGCCAGCAGTCAAGGGGGACAGGGGATCTACGAGCAGTACTTC,CASSQGGQGIYEQYF
12,-,TRBV10-1,-,TRBJ2-3,TGCGCCAGCAGCCCGACTCGTGGTACGCAGTATTTT,CASSPTRGTQYF
13,few,TRBV2,-,TRBJ1-2,TGTGCCAGCTGGGGGCGACCTTTAGGCGGCTACACCTTC,CASWGRPLGGYTF
16,few,TRBV5-1,-,TRBJ1-2,TGCGCCAGCAGCTTGGCTTCGGGAAGAATTAACTATGGCTACACCTTC,CASSLASGRINYGYTF
14,-,TRBV18,-,TRBJ1-4,TGTGCCAGCTGGACCGGGAAAGATAATGAAAAACTGTTTTTT,CASWTGKDNEKLFF
15,-,TRBV10-3,TRBD1,TRBJ1-5,TGTGCCACCGACAGGGGCGGTTTGAGCAATCAGCCCCAGCATTTT,CATDRGGLSNQPQHF
12,-,TRBV25-1,-,TRBJ1-1,TGTGCCAGCAGTGAACCAGGGTTGGGAGCTTTCTTT,CASSEPGLGAFF
13,-,TRBV5-1,-,TRBJ2-2,TGCGCCAGCAGCCCGTCGAACACCGGGGAGCTGTTTTTT,CASSPSNTGELFF
12,few,TRBV2,-,TRBJ2-3,TGTGCCAGCAGCGGGAGAGGAGATACGCAGTATTTT,CASSGRGDTQYF
15,few,TRBV5-1,TRBD1,TRBJ2-2,TGCGCCAGCAGCTTGGGGACAGGGGTCACCGGGGAGCTGTTTTTT,CASSLGTGVTGELFF
12,-,TRBV19,-,TRBJ1-3,TGTGCCAGTAGAAGCCCTGGAAACACCATATATTTT,CASRSPGNTIYF
16,few,TRBV27,-,TRBJ1-1,TGTGCCAGCAGTCCGCCAGGTCAGAGCTTGGGTACTGAAGCTTTCTTT,CASSPPGQSLGTEAFF
13,-,TRBV19,-,TRBJ2-1,TGTGCCAGTTCCGAGGGCTCCTACAATGAGCAGTTCTTC,CASSEGSYNEQFF
13,-,TRBV7-8,-,TRBJ2-1,TGTGCCAGCAGCTCGGCGGACTACGGAGAGCAGTTCTTC,CASSSADYGEQFF
13,-,TRBV6-1,TRBD1,TRBJ1-1,TGTGCCAGCAGTGGGCAGGGGGGACTTGAAGCTTTCTTT,CASSGQGGLEAFF
15,few,TRBV2,TRBD1,TRBJ2-7,TGTGCCAGCACCCGCACCTTGACAGGGGGTAACGAGCAGTACTTC,CASTRTLTGGNEQYF
12,-,TRBV27,-,TRBJ2-7,TGTGCCAGCAGTTCCCGCTCCTACGAGCAGTACTTC,CASSSRSYEQYF
16,-,TRBV7-8,-,TRBJ1-3,TGTGCCAGCAGCTTAGTCCTATTAGACTCTGGAAACACCATATATTTT,CASSLVLLDSGNTIYF
12,-,TRBV18,TRBD1,TRBJ2-7,TGTGCCAGCTCATGGGACAGGGGCGAGCAGTACTTC,CASSWDRGEQYF
15,-,TRBV2,-,TRBJ2-5,TGTGCCAGCAGCCCTCGAGCGGGCGGAGGGGAGACCCAGTACTTC,CASSPRAGGGETQYF
13,-,TRBV5-1,-,TRBJ1-5,TGCGCCAGCAGCTTGGACAGGGATCAGCCCCAGCATTTT,CASSLDRDQPQHF
13,-,TRBV11-2,-,TRBJ1-1,TGTGCCAGCAGCTTTACCACAGACAGTGAAGCTTTCTTT,CASSFTTDSEAFF
17,few,TRBV7-9,-,TRBJ1-1,TGTGCCAGCAGCTTAGGGGAGGGGGACGGAATGAACACTGAAGCTTTCTTT,CASSLGEGDGMNTEAFF
15,few,TRBV11-3,TRBD1,TRBJ2-2,TGTGCCAGCAGCTTGGGACAGACGAACACCGGGGAGCTGTTTTTT,CASSLGQTNTGELFF
14,-,TRBV6-1,-,TRBJ1-5,TGTGCCAGCATTTTCACAGGTACAGATCAGCCCCAGCATTTT,CASIFTGTDQPQHF
13,few,TRBV6-6,-,TRBJ1-1,TGTGCCAGCAGTTACGGACGGGGAACTGAAGCTTTCTTT,CASSYGRGTEAFF
13,few,TRBV7-9,-,TRBJ1-1,TGTGCCAGCGGCCTAGGGCCGAACACTGAAGCTTTCTTT,CASGLGPNTEAFF
15,-,TRBV6-1,-,TRBJ1-6,TGTGCCAGCAGCTCAGGGCTCTCCTATAATTCACCCCTCCACTTT,CASSSGLSYNSPLHF
14,-,TRBV7-2,-,TRBJ1-2,TGTGCCAGCAGCGCGCACCGGAGGGGGGGTGGCTACACCTTC,CASSAHRRGGGYTF
17,-,TRBV4-1,-,TRBJ2-5,TGCGCCAGCAGCCCAACACCCAGCGGAGCCCCTGGGGAGACCCAGTACTTC,CASSPTPSGAPGETQYF
15,-,TRBV30,TRBD2,TRBJ2-1,TGTGCCTGGACTTACACTAGCGGGAGGGCCGTTGAGCAGTTCTTC,CAWTYTSGRAVEQFF
14,-,TRBV6-5,TRBD1,TRBJ2-2,TGTGCCAGCAGTTACTTGCAGGGGGCCGGGGAGCTGTTTTTT,CASSYLQGAGELFF